These 11 T cell receptor beta chains originate from one sample sequenced in a study of technical replicates of blood from a few donors. Some clones are missing from TCRdb's copy, which holds only in-frame ones; the method was immunoSEQ multiplex PCR. The top ten hold about 9.9% of the sample, which has 14,000 or so clones, around 85% seen once. Specimen: PBMCs. The receptor source for this set is a human donor in good health.

The chain has TRBV6-5 and TRBJ2-7; 8 nucleotides agree with TRBD1. The CDR3 contains 14 residues. CDR1 is MNHEY and CDR2 is SVGAGI in the germline V gene. V shed 4 bases and J 6 bases; nucleotides not matched to a gene: 8. CDR3 nucleotides: TGTGCCAGCAGTTCGCTGCAGGGGGCCGGCGAGCAGTACTTC. Its protein is CASSSLQGAGEQYF.

The count of this clone is one. The chain joins TRBV7-3 to TRBJ2-3; 10 positions agree with TRBD2. Germline trimming cut 4 bases from V and 2 bases from J; bases unmatched to any gene: 3. Looked up from germline, CDR1 is SGHTA and CDR2 is FQGTGA. The CDR3 length is 15 residues. In DNA, the CDR3 is TGTGCCAGCAGCTATGGACTAGCGGACACAGATACGCAGTATTTT. Its protein product is CASSYGLADTDTQYF.

The CDR3 protein is CASKRDSLGELFF. CDR3 sequence (DNA): TGCGCCAGCAAACGGGATAGTCTGGGGGAGCTGTTTTTT. The chain has TRBV10-1 and TRBJ2-2; a possible D gene is TRBD2 (5 bases). Germline loops: CDR1 WNHNN, CDR2 SYGVQD (reference sequence). The CDR3 covers 13 residues. V lost 7 bases and J lost 8, with 14 bases in between.

This chain connects TRBV11-2 to TRBJ2-7; 13 nucleotides align to TRBD2. The CDR3 covers 18 residues. Germline values: CDR1 SGHAT, CDR2 FQNNGV. V lost 1 base to trimming and J lost 6 bases; unmatched junction nucleotides: 12. The DNA for the CDR3 is TGTGCCAGCAGCTTAGGGGCGGCCGGGACTAGCGGGGTAAGCGAGCAGTACTTC. This gives the protein CASSLGAAGTSGVSEQYF.

The chain uses TRBV19 and TRBJ2-1; perhaps TRBD2 as D (6 bases). The CDR3 is made up of 17 amino acids. CDR1 and CDR2 (germline): LNHDA, SQIVND (reference sequence). Trimming left V 3 bases short and J 0 bases short, with 15 bases between. The CDR3 DNA reads TGTGCCAGTAGTATGAAGGGAGGAGGGAGCTCCTACAATGAGCAGTTCTTC. Its protein product is CASSMKGGGSSYNEQFF. The full variable domain, completed using reference TRBV19 and TRBJ2-1, is DGGITQSPKYLFRKEGQNVTLSCEQNLNHDAMYWYRQDPGQGLRLIYYSQIVNDFQKGDIAEGYSVSREKKESFPLTVTSAQKNPTAFYLCASSMKGGGSSYNEQFFGPGTRLTVL.

The CDR3 loop is CASSYAASMPEAFF. In DNA, the CDR3 is TGTGCCAGCAGTTACGCAGCGTCAATGCCTGAAGCTTTCTTT. The V gene is TRBV6-5, the J gene TRBJ1-1; D unclear. V was cut by 2 bases and J by 6 bases, with 13 bases left in between. This CDR3 has 14 amino acids. CDR1 and CDR2 (germline): MNHEY, SVGAGI.

The chain joins TRBV18 to TRBJ2-2; 9 positions match TRBD2. Trimming took 3 bases from V and 4 from J; bases not matched to a gene: 9. This CDR3 spans 17 amino acids. Germline CDR1 KGHSH, CDR2 LQKENI. This chain's CDR3 is CASSPPDSGRFTGELFF. CDR3 in DNA: TGTGCCAGCTCACCGCCCGATAGCGGGAGATTCACCGGGGAGCTGTTTTTT.

This clone was found a few times. The V call is TRBV10-3, the J call TRBJ1-2; TRBD1 might be the D (5 bases). The V and J ends lost 6 bases and 7 bases respectively, with 6 bases between them. The CDR3 extends over 10 amino acids. Germline loops: CDR1 ENHRY, CDR2 SYGVKD. The CDR3: CAIRDSGYTF. Here the CDR3 DNA reads TGTGCCATCAGAGACAGTGGCTACACCTTC.

This rearrangement joins TRBV15 to TRBJ1-4; D is possibly TRBD1 (5 bases). The CDR3 totals 16 residues. V dropped 1 base and J dropped 7 bases, with 16 bases sitting between them. Per the germline V gene, CDR1 is LNHNV and CDR2 is YYDKDF (reference sequence). The CDR3: CATSRGGGELIEKLFF. The CDR3 coding sequence is TGTGCCACCAGCAGAGGTGGAGGGGAATTAATTGAAAAACTGTTTTTT.

The V call is TRBV7-2, the J call TRBJ1-4; D remains ambiguous. The germline V and J ends were trimmed by 1 base and 3 bases, with 15 bases remaining between them. Germline lookup yields CDR1 SGHTA and CDR2 FQGNSA. The CDR3 sequence is 17 residues long. The CDR3 DNA reads TGTGCCAGCAGCTTAGTGGAGGTGGGAGTTTCTAATGAAAAACTGTTTTTT. It is translated as CASSLVEVGVSNEKLFF.

The chain recombines TRBV19 with TRBJ1-2; 7 bases match TRBD1. The CDR3 loop spans 15 amino acids. Germline CDR1 is LNHDA and CDR2 is SQIVND (reference sequence). V was pared by 5 bases and J by 1 base, with 7 bases of the junction left unmatched. The CDR3 sequence is CASSGGQKINYGYTF. The CDR3, as DNA: TGTGCCAGTAGTGGGGGACAGAAGATTAACTATGGCTACACCTTC.